This TCR beta chain came from a study of T cell repertoires in cytomegalovirus infection. As for the study in general: Indicated by public TCR beta signatures were CMV infection and matching HLA type.

Germline V lookup: CDR1 SGHDT, CDR2 YYEEEE. V lost 0 bases, J lost 2 bases, and 6 bases lay in between. The CDR3 contains 14 residues. Findings and limits, study-wide: The cumulative frequency of public TCR beta families identified carriers of CMV plus the relevant HLA. Dominant in the ex vivo response were TCR beta clonotypes restricted by HLA-C and specific for CMV.

Note on this clonotype: The antigen is undetermined.

TCRdb reprocessed the reads via MiXCR and lists one record per CDR3 protein. The table has 300,000 to 400,000 distinct CDR3 sequences, about a sixth seen once. This sequence joins TRBV5-6 and TRBJ1-5; D not resolved. The source of this sequence is a human donor in good health (CMV status not recorded). Some clones in this sample may be carry-over from other donors' samples. Sequences were obtained from PBMCs. DNA of the CDR3: TGTGCCAGCAGCTTGGGGTGGCGCAATCAGCCCCAGCATTTT. It translates to CASSLGWRNQPQHF.